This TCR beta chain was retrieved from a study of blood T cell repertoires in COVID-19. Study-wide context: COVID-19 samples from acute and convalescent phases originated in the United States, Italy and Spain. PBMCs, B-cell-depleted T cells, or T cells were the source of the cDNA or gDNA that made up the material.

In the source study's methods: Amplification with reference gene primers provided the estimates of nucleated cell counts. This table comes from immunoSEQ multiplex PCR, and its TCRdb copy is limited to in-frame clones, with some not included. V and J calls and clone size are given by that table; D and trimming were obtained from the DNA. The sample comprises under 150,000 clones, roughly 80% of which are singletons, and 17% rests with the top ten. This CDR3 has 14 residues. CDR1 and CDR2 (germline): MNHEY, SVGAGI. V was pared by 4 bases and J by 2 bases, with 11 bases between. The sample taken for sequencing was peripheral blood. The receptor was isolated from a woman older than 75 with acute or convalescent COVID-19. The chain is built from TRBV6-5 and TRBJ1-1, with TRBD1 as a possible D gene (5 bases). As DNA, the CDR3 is TGTGCCAGCAGTTCCAGGGAATCCAACACTGAAGCTTTCTTT. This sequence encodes CASSSRESNTEAFF.